Below are 9 T cell receptor beta chains sequenced from a single sample in a study of tumor-infiltrating lymphocytes in primary liver carcinoma (dated by TCRdb to between 2016 and 2019). Total RNA and DNA were co-extracted from about 19-30 mg of bulk tissue with the AllPrep DNA/RNA mini kit, without cell sorting. The instrument given in TCRdb is Illumina HiSeq 2500. TCRbeta-specific cDNA was reverse-transcribed from approximately 500 ng total RNA using a constant-region primer and ProtoScript II reverse transcriptase. Three nested multiplex PCR rounds, following a slightly modified ARM-PCR procedure, were used to build the TCRbeta libraries. The first two PCR rounds used multiplex TRBV1-TRBV30 forward primers with a Cbeta reverse primer, each for 10 cycles. TCRdb itself trimmed the public reads at Q25 with fastp, ran MiXCR and retained productive beta chains. Rows are combined by CDR3 protein, so each entry shows the most common genes and DNA. This sample comprises roughly 78,000 distinct CDR3 sequences, over 55% of them detected only once. Of the sample, 12% to 15% is held by the ten largest clones.

The source material was liver tumor tissue from sampling region 4. Reading the label with the study, this specimen's cell subset or site is: tumor region T4, right-lateral pole. The source of these receptors is a woman aged 55-75 years with primary liver carcinoma and hepatitis B virus infection.

This clonotype ranks as medium-sized (0.01 to 0.1%). The genes are TRBV29-1 and TRBJ2-1, with TRBD2 as a possible D gene (6 bases). Germline lookup yields CDR1 SQVTM and CDR2 ANQGSEA. There are 16 residues in the CDR3. V dropped 3 bases and J dropped 7 bases, with 22 bases sitting between them. In DNA form, the CDR3 reads TGCAGCGTTGAGGGAACACTAGCTCCCGAGTGGAATGAGCAGTTCTTC. Its protein is CSVEGTLAPEWNEQFF.

As for this clonotype: This clone may be a read error of a much larger clone one base away. The chain combines TRBV30 with TRBJ2-5; D may correspond to TRBD1 or TRBD2 (5 bases each). The CDR3 totals 12 residues. Germline V gene sequence: CDR1 GTSNPN, CDR2 SVGIG (reference sequence). The CDR3 coding sequence is TGTGTCTGGAGTCGGGACGGAGAGACCCAGTACTTC. Residues: CVWSRDGETQYF.

The V call is TRBV11-2, the J call TRBJ2-7; tentative D call: TRBD2 (6 bases). The CDR3 has 14 residues. The germline CDR1 and CDR2 sequences are SGHAT and FQNNGV. V lost 0 bases, J lost 9 bases, and 15 bases lay in between. The CDR3 is CASSLDRGGGGQYF. CDR3 nucleotides: TGTGCCAGCAGCTTAGATCGGGGAGGAGGTGGGCAGTACTTC.

About this clonotype: One end of the junction is discordant with germline, which a read error may explain. This rearrangement joins TRBV7-9 to TRBJ1-1; D is unclear. Germline V gives CDR1 SEHNR, CDR2 FQNEAQ (reference sequence). This CDR3 has 13 amino acids. CDR3 bases: TGTGCCAGCAGCAAAATAACGAACACTGGAGCTTTCTTT. Translation gives CASSKITNTGAFF.

This clonotype was counted ten times or more. The V call is TRBV6-1, the J call TRBJ2-1; 7 nucleotides align to TRBD2. Germline V CDR1 and CDR2: MNHNS, SASEGT. The ends lost 9 bases at V and 2 bases at J; junction bases unmatched: 13. CDR3 length equals 16 residues. DNA for the CDR3: TGTGCCAGTTCAGACCCTAGCGGCAGAGCCTACAATGAGCAGTTCTTC. Translating gives CASSDPSGRAYNEQFF.

For this clonotype: The conserved phenylalanine or tryptophan normally closing the CDR3 is absent here, so this likely arose from a read error. The chain joins TRBV12-3 or TRBV12-4 to TRBJ2-3; possible D gene TRBD2, 5 bases. Trimming took off 6 bases at V and 2 bases at J, with 12 bases between the two ends. The CDR3 contains 14 residues. The CDR3 DNA follows: TGTGCCAGCAGCCGGGGTAGCGACACAGATACGCAGTATATT. This gives the protein CASSRGSDTDTQYI.

This clonotype turned up a few times. One junction end disagrees with the germline gene, perhaps due to a read error. CDR3 nucleotides: TGTGCCAGCAGCTTTAGCGGGCCACTCGACAATGGGCAGTTCTTC. Its protein product is CASSFSGPLDNGQFF. The rearrangement links TRBV11-2 to TRBJ2-1, with 7 bases lining up with TRBD2. The CDR3 has 15 residues. Germline assignment: CDR1 SGHAT and CDR2 FQNNGV.

The V call is TRBV7-9, the J call TRBJ2-1, with D possibly being TRBD2 (5 bases). The CDR3 has 14 amino acids. Germline CDR1 is SEHNR and CDR2 is FQNEAQ (reference sequence). The V gene lost 1 base and the J gene lost 10 bases, with 14 bases spanning the gap. The CDR3 DNA is TGTGCCAGCAGCTTAGTTATGGGAGCCAAAGAGCAGTTCTTC. Its translation is CASSLVMGAKEQFF.

Notes on this clonotype: A junction end diverges from the germline sequence, so it may reflect a read error. The chain carries TRBV11-2 and TRBJ2-3, with TRBD2 matching 9 bases. Per the germline V gene, CDR1 is SGHAT and CDR2 is FQNNGV. This CDR3 has 17 amino acids. CDR3 region: CVSSSVAGVSSTDTHYF. The CDR3 DNA reads TGTGTCAGCTCCTCGGTAGCGGGGGTGTCTAGCACAGATACGCACTATTTT.